A selection of T cell receptor beta chains follows, all from one sample in a study of shared clonotypes between healthy human individuals. The method was immunoSEQ multiplex PCR; TCRdb's version includes in-frame clones alone and lacks a portion of them. This sample yields over 1.4 million clones, of which more than 95% are seen a single time; 1.2% belongs to the top ten. The source material was naive CD4+ T cells sorted from blood. The receptors stem from a man aged 25 to 45 in good health. Both conserved end residues are part of each CDR3. A D gene is named only where the DNA matches it firmly. Size values are once, few and many counts, or a class for expanded clones, and some rows have none.

>TRBV11-2|NA|TRBD2|13|TRBJ2-5
CASSFAGEETQYF
TGTGCCAGCAGCTTCGCGGGAGAAGAGACCCAGTACTTC
>TRBV5-6|NA|TRBD1|15|TRBJ2-7
CASSSVWDRSYEQYF
TGTGCCAGCAGCTCCGTTTGGGACAGAAGCTACGAGCAGTACTTC
>TRBV28|NA|TRBD2|16|TRBJ2-3
CASSLFGTSSTDTQYF
TGTGCCAGCAGTTTATTTGGGACTAGCAGCACAGATACGCAGTATTTT
>TRBV5-4|NA|NA|14|TRBJ2-3
CASSLVGSGDTQYF
TGTGCCAGCAGCTTGGTTGGGTCTGGAGATACGCAGTATTTT
>TRBV5-1|NA|NA|14|TRBJ2-5
CASSLANQEETQYF
TGCGCCAGCAGCTTGGCCAACCAGGAAGAGACCCAGTACTTC
>TRBV6-6|NA|NA|12|TRBJ2-7
CASSYSSDTLYF
TGTGCCAGCAGTTACTCGTCGGACACCTTGTACTTC
>TRBV28|NA|TRBD2|16|TRBJ2-7
CASSASSGVSSYEQYF
TGTGCCAGCAGTGCCTCTAGCGGGGTGAGCTCCTACGAGCAGTACTTC
>TRBV19|NA|TRBD1|16|TRBJ1-5
CASSLIEWTGSQPQHF
TGTGCCAGTAGTTTAATCGAATGGACAGGGTCTCAGCCCCAGCATTTT
>TRBV14|once|NA|17|TRBJ1-2
CASSPGHVTFAANGYTF
TGTGCCAGCAGCCCAGGACACGTAACTTTTGCTGCAAATGGCTACACCTTC
>TRBV19|NA|NA|15|TRBJ2-7
CASSVGFGLTYEQYF
TGTGCCAGTAGTGTCGGGTTTGGCCTTACCTACGAGCAGTACTTC
>TRBV28|once|TRBD2|15|TRBJ2-7
CASSRTSGRVDEQYF
TGTGCCAGCAGTCGGACTAGCGGGAGGGTTGACGAGCAGTACTTC
>TRBV11-3|NA|NA|14|TRBJ2-1
CASSAAGWQDEQFF
TGTGCCAGCAGCGCGGCAGGGTGGCAAGATGAGCAGTTCTTC
>TRBV7-9|once|NA|16|TRBJ1-4
CASSLAQGPTNEKLFF
TGTGCCAGCAGCTTAGCGCAGGGCCCAACTAATGAAAAACTGTTTTTT
>TRBV7-9|NA|TRBD2|14|TRBJ2-7
CASSWTSGSYEQYF
TGTGCCAGCAGCTGGACTAGCGGCTCCTACGAGCAGTACTTC
>TRBV18|NA|NA|16|TRBJ1-3
CASSPLRRDSGNTIYF
TGTGCCAGCTCACCACTAAGGAGAGACTCTGGAAACACCATATATTTT
>TRBV19|NA|TRBD2|14|TRBJ2-2
CASTVTSGSGELFF
TGTGCCAGTACCGTAACTAGCGGGAGTGGGGAGCTGTTTTTT
>TRBV7-6|NA|NA|13|TRBJ1-1
CASSKALNTEAFF
TGTGCCAGCAGCAAAGCACTGAACACTGAAGCTTTCTTT
>TRBV14|NA|NA|13|TRBJ2-5
CASSQDSWGAQYF
TGTGCCAGCAGCCAAGATTCTTGGGGGGCCCAGTACTTC
>TRBV28|NA|NA|15|TRBJ2-1
CASTLGGQIYNEQFF
TGTGCCAGCACTTTGGGGGGACAGATCTACAATGAGCAGTTCTTC
>TRBV13|NA|NA|19|TRBJ2-3
CASSRIFLPALPSTDTQYF
TGTGCCAGCAGCCGCATCTTCCTCCCCGCCCTTCCTAGCACAGATACGCAGTATTTT
>TRBV4-3|NA|NA|13|TRBJ1-2
CASSQEVNYGYTF
TGCGCCAGCAGCCAAGAAGTTAACTATGGCTACACCTTC
>TRBV6-1|once|TRBD1|14|TRBJ1-5
CASMGTGGNQPQHF
TGTGCCAGCATGGGGACAGGGGGAAATCAGCCCCAGCATTTT
>TRBV7-2|NA|NA|14|TRBJ2-2
CASSLVLGPGELFF
TGTGCCAGCAGCTTAGTTCTTGGGCCCGGGGAGCTGTTTTTT
>TRBV18|NA|TRBD1|14|TRBJ2-5
CASSPTGNGETQYF
TGTGCCAGCTCACCGACAGGGAACGGAGAGACCCAGTACTTC
>TRBV11-2|NA|NA|14|TRBJ2-4
CASSSPRAKNIQYF
TGTGCCAGCAGCTCCCCCCGGGCCAAAAACATTCAGTACTTC
>TRBV18|NA|NA|18|TRBJ2-4
CASSPPTGRAYGKNIQYF
TGTGCCAGCTCACCACCAACGGGGCGGGCGTATGGGAAAAACATTCAGTACTTC
>TRBV28|NA|NA|12|TRBJ2-1
CASSFLQNEQFF
TGTGCCAGCAGTTTTCTCCAGAATGAGCAGTTCTTC
>TRBV6-1|once|NA|15|TRBJ1-5
CASSVLTDSNQPQHF
TGTGCCAGCAGTGTATTGACAGATAGCAATCAGCCCCAGCATTTT
>TRBV29-1|NA|TRBD2|14|TRBJ2-3
CSVGERGPTDTQYF
TGCAGCGTTGGGGAGCGGGGACCCACAGATACGCAGTATTTT
>TRBV29-1|NA|NA|11|TRBJ2-7
CSVVDTVEQYF
TGCAGCGTTGTTGATACCGTCGAGCAGTACTTC
>TRBV5-5|NA|NA|13|TRBJ2-3
CASSDLRADTQYF
TGTGCCAGCAGCGACCTCCGTGCCGATACGCAGTATTTT
>TRBV6-4|NA|TRBD2|14|TRBJ2-3
CASSASGGTDTQYF
TGTGCCAGCAGCGCTAGCGGGGGCACAGATACGCAGTATTTT
>TRBV6-1|NA|TRBD1|14|TRBJ1-1
CASSFDRGNTEAFF
TGTGCCAGCAGCTTTGACAGGGGAAACACTGAAGCTTTCTTT
>TRBV14|NA|TRBD2|15|TRBJ2-7
CASSQTGTSRYEQYF
TGTGCCAGCAGCCAGACCGGGACTAGCAGATACGAGCAGTACTTC
>TRBV5-4|NA|NA|17|TRBJ2-4
CASSDRPGRLTRNIQYF
TGTGCCAGCAGCGATCGGCCGGGGAGGTTGACTAGGAACATTCAGTACTTC
>TRBV5-1|NA|NA|15|TRBJ2-5
CASSPGPLRGETQYF
TGCGCCAGCAGCCCGGGACCATTAAGGGGAGAGACCCAGTACTTC
>TRBV9|NA|TRBD2|16|TRBJ2-2
CASSVSGGKNTGELFF
TGTGCCAGCAGCGTTAGCGGGGGGAAGAACACCGGGGAGCTGTTTTTT
>TRBV2|NA|TRBD1|15|TRBJ1-1
CASESRTGPNTEAFF
TGTGCCAGCGAGAGCCGGACAGGACCGAACACTGAAGCTTTCTTT
>TRBV9|NA|TRBD2|15|TRBJ2-1
CASSVGLASDNEQFF
TGTGCCAGCAGCGTAGGACTAGCTAGCGACAATGAGCAGTTCTTC
>TRBV6-1|NA|NA|14|TRBJ2-7
CASREGPDSYEQYF
TGTGCCAGCAGGGAAGGCCCGGATTCCTACGAGCAGTACTTC
>TRBV7-6|NA|NA|13|TRBJ2-7
CASSLAGTQEQYF
TGTGCCAGCAGCTTAGCGGGGACTCAAGAGCAGTACTTC
>TRBV2|NA|TRBD2|16|TRBJ2-1
CATPGGEGLELNEQFF
TGTGCCACCCCTGGGGGGGAGGGACTAGAACTTAATGAGCAGTTCTTC
>TRBV28|NA|NA|16|TRBJ2-5
CASSLRSGNVQETQYF
TGTGCCAGCAGTTTAAGAAGCGGCAACGTACAAGAGACCCAGTACTTC
>TRBV28|NA|TRBD2|18|TRBJ2-1
CASSSPALVAGRNNEQFF
TGTGCCAGCAGTTCCCCGGCCTTAGTAGCGGGGAGAAACAATGAGCAGTTCTTC
>TRBV10-1|NA|TRBD1|15|TRBJ2-1
CASSDGQGAYNEQFF
TGCGCCAGCAGTGATGGTCAGGGGGCATACAATGAGCAGTTCTTC
>TRBV20-1|few|NA|10|TRBJ2-1
CSARLNEQFF
TGCAGTGCTAGACTCAATGAGCAGTTCTTC
>TRBV10-2|NA|TRBD1|18|TRBJ1-2
CASSSGTGQGILRDGYTF
TGCGCCAGCAGTTCCGGGACAGGGCAGGGAATATTGCGCGATGGCTACACCTTC
>TRBV5-1|NA|NA|12|TRBJ2-1
CASSPLGFEQFF
TGCGCCAGCAGCCCCCTGGGCTTTGAGCAGTTCTTC
>TRBV5-1|NA|TRBD2|19|TRBJ2-7
CASRLLAGLAGGGGYEQYF
TGCGCCAGCAGGTTATTGGCAGGGCTAGCGGGAGGTGGAGGCTACGAGCAGTACTTC
>TRBV6-1|NA|NA|14|TRBJ2-1
CASSALVRSFEQFF
TGTGCCAGCAGTGCACTAGTTAGGTCTTTTGAGCAGTTCTTC
>TRBV5-1|NA|NA|14|TRBJ1-5
CASSLVPGNQPQHF
TGCGCCAGCAGCTTGGTCCCAGGCAATCAGCCCCAGCATTTT
>TRBV5-5|NA|NA|15|TRBJ2-1
CASSRGADPINEQFF
TGTGCCAGCAGCAGGGGAGCCGACCCTATCAATGAGCAGTTCTTC
>TRBV10-1|NA|NA|13|TRBJ2-5
CASSLGRGETQYF
TGCGCCAGCAGTTTGGGCCGGGGTGAGACCCAGTACTTC
>TRBV7-9|NA|TRBD1|16|TRBJ2-3
CASSPGDRGFTDTQYF
TGTGCCAGCAGCCCAGGGGACAGGGGTTTCACAGATACGCAGTATTTT
>TRBV4-2|NA|TRBD2|15|TRBJ2-1
CASSHSGRAYNEQFF
TGTGCCAGCAGCCATAGCGGGAGGGCCTACAATGAGCAGTTCTTC
>TRBV9|NA|NA|14|TRBJ1-1
CASSVGAVGTEAFF
TGTGCCAGCAGCGTAGGAGCCGTGGGCACTGAAGCTTTCTTT
>TRBV25-1|once|NA|13|TRBJ1-1
CASSRVAGTEAFF
TGTGCCAGCAGCCGAGTCGCGGGCACTGAAGCTTTCTTT
>TRBV7-8|NA|TRBD1|15|TRBJ2-7
CASSFRTGSSYEQYF
TGTGCCAGCAGCTTCCGGACAGGCAGCTCCTACGAGCAGTACTTC